The present TCR beta chain was sequenced within a study of blood T cells in healthy people across ages. Germline loops: CDR1 MNHEY, CDR2 SVGAGI. The CDR3 extends over 14 amino acids. The trim removed 5 bases at V and 0 bases at J, leaving 4 bases unmatched. The second PCR ran roughly 6 to 12 cycles with a sample-barcoded 5' primer and J-beta primers. TCRdb called the 5' RACE reads again in MiXCR, with one record for every CDR3 protein. The sample consists of fewer than 950,000 distinct CDR3 sequences, roughly 34% of them appearing once. The genes are TRBV6-5 and TRBJ2-7, with 7 bases lining up with TRBD2. The sequenced sample was blood. This sequence originates from a man younger than 30 in good health. CDR3 nucleotides: TGTGCCAGCAGTGCCGGGGGGACCTCCTACGAGCAGTACTTC. Translated: CASSAGGTSYEQYF.